This T cell receptor (beta chain) was sequenced for a study of blood T cell repertoires in COVID-19. Overall study: COVID-19 samples from acute and convalescent phases originated in the United States, Italy and Spain. PBMCs, B-cell-depleted T cells, or T cells were the source of the cDNA or gDNA that made up the material.

This CDR3 has 17 amino acids. Germline loops: CDR1 LGHDT, CDR2 YNNKEL (reference sequence). V shed 4 bases, J shed 6 bases, and the junction held 13 bases outside the gene matches. Study processing details: Reference gene primer amplification yielded estimated nucleated cell counts. Clones were sequenced by immunoSEQ multiplex PCR, and TCRdb holds only the in-frame ones, with some missing. That table supplies the V and J calls and clone size; D and trimming were determined from the DNA. The sample records 51,000 or so clones, 70% to 90% being singletons. The receptor comes from an elderly man with acute or convalescent COVID-19. The sample consisted of peripheral blood. V is TRBV3-1 (or the pseudogene TRBV3-2) and J is TRBJ2-3, with 10 bases identical to TRBD2. As DNA, the CDR3 is TGTGCCAGCAGCCGCAATCTGGGTAGCGGGGGGCTCGATACGCAGTATTTT. It codes for CASSRNLGSGGLDTQYF.